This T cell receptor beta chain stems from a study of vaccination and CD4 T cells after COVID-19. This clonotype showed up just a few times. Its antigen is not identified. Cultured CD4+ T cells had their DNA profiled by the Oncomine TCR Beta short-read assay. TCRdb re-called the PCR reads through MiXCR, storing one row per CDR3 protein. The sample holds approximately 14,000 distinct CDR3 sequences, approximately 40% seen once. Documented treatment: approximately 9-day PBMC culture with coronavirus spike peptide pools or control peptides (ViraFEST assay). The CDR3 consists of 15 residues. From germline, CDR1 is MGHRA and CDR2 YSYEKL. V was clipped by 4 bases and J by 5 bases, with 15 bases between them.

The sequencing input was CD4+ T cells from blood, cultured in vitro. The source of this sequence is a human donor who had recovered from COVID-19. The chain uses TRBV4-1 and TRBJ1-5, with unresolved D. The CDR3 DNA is TGCGCCAGCAGCCCAGCTAACCCTGGGGATCAGCCCCAGCATTTT. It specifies CASSPANPGDQPQHF.